Below, 27 T cell receptor beta chains from the same sample are listed, as sequenced in a study of T cell responses to AZD1222 COVID-19 vaccine. Sequencing used immunoSEQ multiplex PCR; TCRdb keeps in-frame clones, though not all of them. The table includes 110,000 or so clones, 91% detected once. The sample in question was peripheral blood, obtained on day 0 of AZD1222 vaccination. These receptors came from an adult in good health.

The CDR3 sequence is CASSRDRAGTNYGYTF. DNA of the CDR3: TGCGCCAGCAGCCGGGACAGGGCGGGTACTAACTATGGCTACACCTTC. The rearrangement uses TRBV4-3 and TRBJ1-2; TRBD1 matches 9 bases. This CDR3 is 16 amino acids long. Unmatched junction bases numbered 6, after V lost 4 bases and J lost 0 bases. Germline CDR1 is LGHNA and CDR2 is YSLEER.

The chain recombines TRBV7-2 with TRBJ2-7; D is perhaps TRBD1 (6 bases). The V and J ends lost 3 bases and 3 bases respectively, with 12 bases between them. Germline loops: CDR1 SGHTA, CDR2 FQGNSA. The CDR3 has 14 residues. The chain's CDR3 is CASSFGTFGYEQYF. The CDR3 DNA reads TGTGCCAGCAGCTTCGGGACATTTGGCTACGAGCAGTACTTC.

V usage is TRBV19 and J usage is TRBJ1-2; D is uncertain. The CDR3 covers 12 residues. V lost 5 bases to trimming and J lost 1 base, with 5 bases between them. Per the germline V gene, CDR1 is LNHDA and CDR2 is SQIVND (reference sequence). CDR3 nucleotides: TGTGCCAGTAGTCGGGTTAACTATGGCTACACCTTC. This gives the protein CASSRVNYGYTF.

This rearrangement joins TRBV7-3 to TRBJ2-7; D not resolved. From germline, CDR1 is SGHTA and CDR2 FQGTGA. The CDR3 length is 14 residues. V was cut by 2 bases and J by 3 bases, with 11 bases left in between. In DNA, the CDR3 is TGTGCCAGCAGCTTATACGAGAACAACTACGAGCAGTACTTC. Protein sequence: CASSLYENNYEQYF. The full variable domain, completed using reference TRBV7-3 and TRBJ2-7, is GAGVSQTPSNKVTEKGKYVELRCDPISGHTALYWYRQSLGQGPEFLIYFQGTGAADDSGLPNDRFFAVRPEGSVSTLKIQRTERGDSAVYLCASSLYENNYEQYFGPGTRLTVT.

The CDR3 bases are TGTGCCAGCAGTTACTCAGGCAGATCTACTGAAGCTTTCTTT. Protein product: CASSYSGRSTEAFF. V gene TRBV6-5 combines with J gene TRBJ1-1, with D hard to call. The CDR3 is 14 residues long. V lost 0 bases and J lost 5, with 10 bases in between. CDR1 is MNHEY, CDR2 SVGAGI, per germline.

V and J are TRBV20-1 and TRBJ2-5; 7 bases fit TRBD2. V dropped 6 bases and J dropped 5; count of bases not matched to a gene: 3. CDR1 DFQATT and CDR2 SNEGSKA come from the germline V gene (reference sequence). CDR3 size: 11 residues. The CDR3 loop is CSARLAETQYF. DNA for the CDR3: TGCAGTGCGCGACTAGCTGAGACCCAGTACTTC.

The V call is TRBV7-9, the J call TRBJ2-7; weak D call: TRBD2 (6 bases). Deletions cut 3 bases from V and 5 bases from J, with 14 bases between. This CDR3 comprises 14 residues. CDR1 is SEHNR and CDR2 is FQNEAQ in the germline V gene (reference sequence). The CDR3 protein is CASSFAGLVDEQYF. The CDR3 nucleotides read TGTGCCAGCAGCTTTGCGGGGCTAGTCGACGAGCAGTACTTC.

This chain uses TRBV6-5 with TRBJ2-1; tentative D call: TRBD2 (5 bases). In germline, CDR1 is MNHEY, CDR2 SVGAGI. The CDR3 spans 10 residues. V gave up 6 bases and J gave up 10 bases, with 7 bases separating them. CDR3 sequence reads: CASRGAEQFF. The CDR3 DNA is TGTGCCAGCAGGGGAGCCGAGCAGTTCTTC.

V gene TRBV6-5 combines with J gene TRBJ1-5; 7 nucleotides agree with TRBD1. There are 15 residues in the CDR3. Germline lookup yields CDR1 MNHEY and CDR2 SVGAGI. J gave up 3 bases and V 8 bases, and 10 bases lay outside the gene matches. CDR3 in DNA: TGTGCCAGCGGGGGAGCAGGGGGACTCAATCAGCCCCAGCATTTT. Its protein product is CASGGAGGLNQPQHF.

The chain couples TRBV27 to TRBJ1-6; tentative D call: TRBD1 (5 bases). The germline CDR1 and CDR2 sequences are MNHEY and SMNVEV (reference sequence). V shed 2 bases and J shed 10 bases, with 15 bases lying between them. This CDR3 comprises 15 residues. The CDR3 reads CASSLRPGGESPLHF. CDR3 nucleotide sequence: TGTGCCAGCAGTTTAAGGCCCGGGGGAGAGTCACCCCTCCACTTT.

This chain's CDR3 is CASSWGQTYEQYF. DNA for the CDR3: TGTGCCAGCAGTTGGGGACAGACCTACGAGCAGTACTTC. The J gene is TRBJ2-7, the V gene TRBV6-5, with TRBD1 identical over 7 bases. The germline CDR1 and CDR2 sequences are MNHEY and SVGAGI. Losses at the gene ends were 4 bases for V and 2 bases for J; bases not matched to a gene: 2. This CDR3 is 13 amino acids long.

This chain connects TRBV7-8 to TRBJ1-5; D call uncertain. The CDR3 runs to 13 residues. Trimming took 1 base from V and 8 from J, leaving 9 bases between them. Germline V lookup: CDR1 SGHVS, CDR2 FQNEAQ. The CDR3 loop is CASSLGSIEPQHF. CDR3 nucleotide sequence: TGTGCCAGCAGCTTAGGGAGCATCGAGCCCCAGCATTTT.

This chain connects TRBV2 to TRBJ2-1; TRBD2 is a possible D gene (6 bases). Germline V CDR1 and CDR2: SNHLY, FYNNEI. With 8 bases removed from V and 7 bases from J, the gap between germline ends came to 15 bases. The CDR3 covers 13 residues. This chain's CDR3 is CASLWDFQNEQFF. The CDR3 nucleotides are TGTGCCAGCTTATGGGACTTTCAAAATGAGCAGTTCTTC.

V gene TRBV12-3 or TRBV12-4 combines with J gene TRBJ2-1, with TRBD2 as a possible D gene (6 bases). The CDR3 loop spans 12 amino acids. Deletions cut 6 bases from V and 8 bases from J, with 11 bases between. The CDR3 sequence is CASSPLAYEQFF. The CDR3 DNA follows: TGTGCCAGCAGCCCACTAGCCTATGAGCAGTTCTTC.

V usage is TRBV6-5 and J usage is TRBJ1-4; D is undetermined. Trimming took 0 bases from V and 3 from J, leaving 8 bases between them. Germline lookup yields CDR1 MNHEY and CDR2 SVGAGI. This CDR3 has 15 amino acids. The DNA for the CDR3 is TGTGCCAGCAGTTACTCGACACCTTCTAATGAAAAACTGTTTTTT. As protein: CASSYSTPSNEKLFF.

This clone was seen a handful of times. The chain carries TRBV4-1 and TRBJ2-7, with D perhaps being TRBD1 or TRBD2 (5 bases each). CDR1 MGHRA and CDR2 YSYEKL come from the germline V gene. The CDR3 runs 17 residues. The V gene lost 2 bases and the J gene lost 3 bases, with 20 bases spanning the gap. CDR3 sequence: CASSQPRSGRRNYEQYF. CDR3 DNA: TGCGCCAGCAGCCAACCACGATCAGGGCGGAGGAACTACGAGCAGTACTTC.

This chain links TRBV7-7 with TRBJ2-1; 14 positions agree with TRBD2. CDR1 and CDR2 (germline): SSHAT, FNYEAQ (reference sequence). V was clipped by 5 bases and J by 9 bases; unmatched bases: 6. CDR3 length: 15 amino acids. The CDR3 DNA reads as TGTGCCAGCAGCCGCGGACTAGCGGGAGGCAGTGAGCAGTTCTTC. This codes for CASSRGLAGGSEQFF.

The chain has TRBV10-2 and TRBJ1-1, with unresolved D. This CDR3 spans 16 amino acids. Trimming removed 3 bases from V and 0 bases from J, with 14 bases in between. CDR1 and CDR2 from the germline V gene are WSHSY and SAAADI. The CDR3 protein is CASSDRGFRMNTEAFF. The CDR3 bases are TGCGCCAGCAGTGATCGGGGATTTAGAATGAACACTGAAGCTTTCTTT.

This clone was seen once. CDR3 nucleotide sequence: TGCGCCAGCACTGGCGAAGACAGGGGATACCCCTACGAGCAGTACTTC. It specifies CASTGEDRGYPYEQYF. This chain links TRBV10-1 with TRBJ2-7, with 8 bases that match TRBD1. V trimming: 7 bases; J trimming: 2 bases; junction bases outside the gene matches: 13. Germline V gene lookup returns CDR1 WNHNN and CDR2 SYGVQD (reference sequence). This CDR3 has 16 residues.

This chain links TRBV27 with TRBJ2-1; a weak D match, TRBD2 (6 bases). Trimming took off 3 bases at V and 7 bases at J, with 13 bases between the two ends. The CDR3 length is 14 residues. Germline-derived CDR1 and CDR2 are MNHEY and SMNVEV (reference sequence). The CDR3, as DNA: TGTGCCAGCAGTTTGATGGCGGGGAAGAATGAGCAGTTCTTC. It codes for CASSLMAGKNEQFF.

This chain links TRBV10-3 with TRBJ1-1; D ambiguous. V was trimmed by 1 base and J by 1 base, leaving 1 base between them. The CDR3 extends over 12 amino acids. Germline V gene data show CDR1 as ENHRY and CDR2 as SYGVKD. The CDR3 coding sequence is TGTGCCATCAGTGAGTGGAACACTGAAGCTTTCTTT. The encoded protein is CAISEWNTEAFF.

This chain joins TRBV7-6 and TRBJ1-1; 7 nucleotides match TRBD1. Germline lookup yields CDR1 SGHVS and CDR2 FNYEAQ. Trimming took 6 bases from V and 6 from J; bases not matched to a gene: 7. CDR3 length: 13 amino acids. As DNA, the CDR3 is TGTGCCAGCAGTCAGGGGGGGGCCGCTGAAGCTTTCTTT. Residues: CASSQGGAAEAFF.

V usage is TRBV18 and J usage is TRBJ1-2; D gene ambiguous. CDR1 is KGHSH, CDR2 LQKENI, per germline. The CDR3 extends over 15 amino acids. V lost 3 bases and J lost 1, with 12 bases in between. The CDR3 protein is CASSPSSGSNYGYTF. CDR3 sequence (DNA): TGTGCCAGCTCACCTTCCTCCGGCAGTAACTATGGCTACACCTTC.

The chain combines TRBV10-1 with TRBJ1-1; D is unresolved. V was cut by 5 bases and J by 2 bases, with 6 bases left in between. Germline CDR1 and CDR2: WNHNN and SYGVQD (reference sequence). The CDR3 length is 12 residues. CDR3 bases: TGCGCCAGCAGTCCGTCCAACACTGAAGCTTTCTTT. It specifies CASSPSNTEAFF.

This clone was seen just once. The V call is TRBV18, the J call TRBJ2-3; 10 bases map to TRBD2. The germline gives CDR1 KGHSH, CDR2 LQKENI. This CDR3 is built from 16 residues. Trimming took 3 bases from V and 2 from J; bases not matched to a gene: 5. CDR3 in DNA: TGTGCCAGCTCACCGAAACTAGCGGGATCCACAGATACGCAGTATTTT. Translating it yields CASSPKLAGSTDTQYF.

V usage is TRBV7-6 and J usage is TRBJ2-5; 7 bases line up with TRBD1. With V trimmed by 4 bases and J by 0 bases, 5 bases remained unmatched. From germline, CDR1 is SGHVS and CDR2 FNYEAQ. CDR3 size: 15 residues. CDR3 loop: CASSSDRVDQETQYF. CDR3 DNA sequence: TGTGCCAGCAGCTCTGACAGGGTAGACCAAGAGACCCAGTACTTC.

This clone was seen a handful of times. This chain links TRBV7-9 with TRBJ1-4; 10 nucleotides line up with TRBD1. CDR1 and CDR2 from the germline V gene are SEHNR and FQNEAQ (reference sequence). The CDR3 totals 17 residues. Germline trimming cut 5 bases from V and 2 bases from J; bases unmatched to any gene: 8. CDR3 in amino acids: CASSKGQGRATNEKLFF. DNA of the CDR3: TGTGCCAGCAGCAAGGGACAGGGGAGGGCGACTAATGAAAAACTGTTTTTT.